This T cell receptor (beta chain) appears in the sequencing data of a study of control samples from healthy donors and cancer patients. Produced via immunoSEQ multiplex PCR; TCRdb's table is partial and in-frame only. Here the sample table reports about 190,000 clones. The CDR3 extends over 16 amino acids. Germline-derived CDR1 and CDR2 are DFQATT and SNEGSKA (reference sequence). V lost 3 bases, J lost 0 bases, and 8 bases stayed unmatched. The chain couples TRBV20-1 to TRBJ2-5; 9 bases are a match to TRBD2. Sample: blood. This clonotype was obtained from a woman in her 30s in good health. CDR3 sequence: CSASIPLAGYQETQYF. CDR3 bases: TGCAGTGCTAGTATTCCCCTAGCGGGGTACCAAGAGACCCAGTACTTC.